The 14 T cell receptor beta chains given below trace back to one sample, sequenced in a study of T cells in Graves' hyperthyroidism and ophthalmopathy. Authors of the study amplified TCR beta CDR3 regions from RNA transcripts. TCR CDR3 regions were first amplified by RT-PCR with HTBI primers. TCRdb called the multiplex PCR reads again in MiXCR, with one record for every CDR3 protein. This table has approximately 600,000 distinct CDR3 sequences, roughly 20% appearing once. The sequenced sample consisted of blood. Receptor source: a man between 25 and 39 years old with Graves' ophthalmopathy.

This clonotype appeared a few times. The V call is TRBV28, the J call TRBJ2-3; D is uncertain. Trimming took off 5 bases at V and 0 bases at J, with 12 bases between the two ends. This CDR3 is 15 amino acids long. Germline CDR1 MDHEN, CDR2 SYDVKM. CDR3 sequence (DNA): TGTGCCAGCAGTATGATCGGGCTTAGCACAGATACGCAGTATTTT. Translated, it gives CASSMIGLSTDTQYF.

The sample holds many counts of this clonotype. V gene TRBV27 combines with J gene TRBJ1-6; D is perhaps TRBD1 (6 bases). The V gene's germline CDR1 is MNHEY and CDR2 SMNVEV (reference sequence). The CDR3 has 14 amino acids. V was pared by 3 bases and J by 6 bases, with 9 bases between. This CDR3 reads CASSFTGPNSPLHF. The CDR3 nucleotides read TGTGCCAGCAGTTTTACAGGGCCTAATTCACCCCTCCACTTT.

The sample holds a few counts of this clonotype. The chain couples TRBV29-1 to TRBJ1-1; D gene uncertain. Looked up from germline, CDR1 is SQVTM and CDR2 is ANQGSEA. The CDR3 has 12 residues. V was pared by 6 bases and J by 1 base, with 9 bases between. As DNA, the CDR3 is TGCAGCGTACTGGACGGGAACACTGAAGCTTTCTTT. It codes for CSVLDGNTEAFF.

This clonotype showed up just a few times. The chain links TRBV19 to TRBJ1-1; no clear D gene. Germline V gene sequence: CDR1 LNHDA, CDR2 SQIVND (reference sequence). This CDR3 region has 15 residues. Trimming pared 6 bases from V and 1 base from J, leaving 15 bases between. Written as DNA, the CDR3 is TGTGCCAGTAGCCGAGGACGGGCCGGGAACACTGAAGCTTTCTTT. This translates into CASSRGRAGNTEAFF.

This clonotype was seen repeatedly, ten times or more. This sequence joins TRBV27 and TRBJ2-3, with TRBD1 as a possible D gene (5 bases). Germline CDR1 reads MNHEY; CDR2 reads SMNVEV (reference sequence). V lost 4 bases, J lost 2 bases, and 16 bases lay in between. CDR3 size: 16 residues. CDR3 region: CASSSPDRLFTDTQYF. The DNA for the CDR3 is TGTGCCAGCAGTTCACCAGACAGACTGTTCACAGATACGCAGTATTTT.

This clonotype was counted between two and nine times. The DNA of the CDR3 is TGTGCCAGACCACCCCTGGGACAGGGGAGGGACGAGCAGTACTTC. Amino acid sequence: CARPPLGQGRDEQYF. This sequence joins TRBV19 and TRBJ2-7, with 10 nucleotides matching TRBD1. The germline CDR1 and CDR2 sequences are LNHDA and SQIVND (reference sequence). The CDR3 is 15 amino acids. V lost 9 bases and J lost 5; bases outside the gene matches: 13.

Comment on this clonotype: A read error is possible here, since a much larger clone lies one base away. V is TRBV6-5 and J is TRBJ2-7, with TRBD2 matching over 9 bases. Germline-derived CDR1 and CDR2 are MNHEY and SVGAGI. The CDR3 covers 15 residues. CDR3 DNA: TGTGCCAGCAGTTACGGGCCTAGCGGGACCTACGAGCAGCACTTC. It translates to CASSYGPSGTYEQHF.

This clonotype was detected a few times. For the CDR3, the DNA is TGTGCCAGCTCACCACTTGGGGCGGACACTGAAGCTTTCTTT. The encoded protein is CASSPLGADTEAFF. V is TRBV18 and J is TRBJ1-1; D is possibly TRBD1 (5 bases). This CDR3 contains 14 residues. Between the trimmed V and J ends, which lost 1 base and 3 bases, there was a span of 9 bases. From germline, CDR1 is KGHSH and CDR2 LQKENI.

A few counts support this clonotype. This chain links TRBV27 with TRBJ2-7; tentative D call: TRBD1 (5 bases). This CDR3 region has 15 residues. Germline CDR1 and CDR2: MNHEY and SMNVEV (reference sequence). The V gene lost 3 bases and the J gene lost 0 bases, with 12 bases spanning the gap. The DNA of the CDR3 is TGTGCCAGCAGTTTTTTGGACACCTACTCCTACGAGCAGTACTTC. It is translated as CASSFLDTYSYEQYF.

This clonotype has just a few counts. The chain is built from TRBV7-9 and TRBJ2-1; 8 bases match TRBD1. The CDR3 covers 15 residues. The V gene's germline CDR1 is SEHNR and CDR2 FQNEAQ (reference sequence). The V and J ends lost 5 bases and 0 bases, in that order; junction bases with no gene match: 3. CDR3 DNA sequence: TGTGCCAGCAGCCACAGGGGGAGCTCCTACAATGAGCAGTTCTTC. Translating gives CASSHRGSSYNEQFF.

This clonotype occurred a few times. V gene TRBV29-1 combines with J gene TRBJ2-1, with unresolved D. This CDR3 has 15 residues. The V gene lost 2 bases and the J gene lost 4 bases, with 15 bases spanning the gap. CDR1 is SQVTM, CDR2 ANQGSEA, per germline. In nucleotides, the CDR3 is TGCAGCGTTGAAATGGGCTACCTTGCGTACAATGAGCAGTTCTTC. Its translation is CSVEMGYLAYNEQFF.

This clonotype was counted many times. V is TRBV30 and J is TRBJ2-1; 8 positions agree with TRBD2. The trim removed 3 bases at V and 6 bases at J, leaving 4 bases unmatched. The CDR3 extends over 13 amino acids. Per germline, CDR1 GTSNPN and CDR2 SVGIG (reference sequence). CDR3 residues: CAWSSGTSNEQFF. CDR3 bases: TGTGCCTGGAGCTCTGGGACTAGCAATGAGCAGTTCTTC.

The chain has TRBV28 and TRBJ2-7; weak D call: TRBD1 (5 bases). Germline values: CDR1 MDHEN, CDR2 SYDVKM. CDR3 size: 15 residues. Trimming took off 10 bases at V and 0 bases at J, with 19 bases between the two ends. In DNA form, the CDR3 reads TGTGCCACCTTTTTTGGGGCCCTGGGCTCCTACGAGCAGTACTTC. It specifies CATFFGALGSYEQYF.

This clonotype was picked up many times. The chain has TRBV28 and TRBJ1-1; the match to TRBD1 covers 8 bases. The germline CDR1 and CDR2 sequences are MDHEN and SYDVKM. Trimming at V came to 10 bases and at J to 4 bases, leaving 17 bases not matched to a gene. The CDR3 covers 16 residues. The CDR3 loop is CAIDRGRGVGITEAFF. Here the CDR3 DNA reads TGTGCCATCGACAGGGGCAGGGGGGTTGGAATCACTGAAGCTTTCTTT.